Listed below are T cell receptor beta chains from one sample, sequenced in a study of cytomegalovirus exposure and HLA in healthy donors. Method: immunoSEQ multiplex PCR; TCRdb's copy keeps in-frame clones and lacks some. The table includes about 400,000 clones, roughly 85% detected once. Sequenced input: PBMCs. Every receptor here comes from a woman younger than 35 in good health and CMV-seronegative. The CDR3 runs from the conserved cysteine through the conserved F or W. The D gene is left open where the match is weak. The size entry is marked missing in some rows and otherwise reads once, few, many or a size class.

>NA|NA|TRBJ1-1|14|TRBV5-1
TGCGCCAGCAGCCGGTCAGGGGACGGCACTGAAGCTTTCTTT
CASSRSGDGTEAFF
>NA|TRBD2|TRBJ2-7|13|TRBV7-8
TGTGCCAGCAGCTTGGGACTAGCTTACGAGCAGTACTTC
CASSLGLAYEQYF
>NA|TRBD2|TRBJ2-7|16|TRBV28
TGTGCCAGCAGTTTCAGGACTAGCGGGAGATTCTACGAGCAGTACTTC
CASSFRTSGRFYEQYF
>NA|NA|TRBJ2-4|18|TRBV2
TGTGCCAGCAGTGTAGTGGACGGAGGCGTTCGGTCCAAAAACATTCAGTACTTC
CASSVVDGGVRSKNIQYF
>NA|NA|TRBJ2-3|14|TRBV6-5
TGTGCCAGCAGTTCCCGGGGAGGCACAGATACGCAGTATTTT
CASSSRGGTDTQYF
>NA|TRBD1|TRBJ2-7|15|TRBV28
TGTGCCAGCAGCCTGCCTCAGGGGGCGAAGCACGAGCAGTACTTC
CASSLPQGAKHEQYF
>NA|TRBD1|TRBJ1-5|15|TRBV29-1
TGCAGCGTAGGATCCGGGACAGGGGGCAATCAGCCCCAGCATTTT
CSVGSGTGGNQPQHF
>NA|NA|TRBJ2-5|11|TRBV2
TGTGCCAGCAGTGAAAGCGAGACCCAGTACTTC
CASSESETQYF
>NA|TRBD1|TRBJ2-7|14|TRBV13
TGTGCCAGCAGCTCCGGGACAGGACCTTACGAGCAGTACTTC
CASSSGTGPYEQYF
>NA|NA|TRBJ1-5|16|TRBV28
TGTGCCAGCAGCCTCGACAGCATCCGGTCCAATCAGCCCCAGCATTTT
CASSLDSIRSNQPQHF
>once|NA|TRBJ2-7|16|TRBV28
TGTGCCAGCAGTTACCCCACGACGGGGTCTCCCTACGAGCAGTACTTC
CASSYPTTGSPYEQYF
>NA|NA|TRBJ1-1|15|TRBV5-6
TGTGCCAGCAGAAGAACAGGGAGAGGGAACACTGAAGCTTTCTTT
CASRRTGRGNTEAFF
>once|NA|TRBJ2-3|15|TRBV19
TGTGCCAGTACCGACAGGCGGTCTAGCACAGATACGCAGTATTTT
CASTDRRSSTDTQYF
>NA|NA|TRBJ1-1|13|TRBV25-1
TGTGCCAGCAGTGCTATTGGTTACACTGAAGCTTTCTTT
CASSAIGYTEAFF
>NA|TRBD2|TRBJ2-7|14|TRBV27
TGTGCCAGCAGTTTACGGGCGGGAGGTTACGAGCAGTACTTC
CASSLRAGGYEQYF
>NA|NA|TRBJ2-5|14|TRBV2
TGTGCCAGCATTTGGGCTAGCTACCAAGAGACCCAGTACTTC
CASIWASYQETQYF
>NA|TRBD2|TRBJ2-7|15|TRBV7-2
TGTGCCAGCAGCCCGGGACTAGCGGGAGGTTACGAGCAGTACTTC
CASSPGLAGGYEQYF
>NA|TRBD2|TRBJ2-5|13|TRBV6-5
TGTGCCAGCCGGTTACCCGGGGGGGAGACCCAGTACTTC
CASRLPGGETQYF
>NA|TRBD1|TRBJ2-7|14|TRBV27
TGTGCCAGCAGTTCAACAGGGGTCCCCGACGAGCAGTACTTC
CASSSTGVPDEQYF
>NA|NA|TRBJ1-4|16|TRBV5-5
TGTGCCAGCAGCTTGGGTCGCGGTGCAACTAATGAAAAACTGTTTTTT
CASSLGRGATNEKLFF
>NA|NA|TRBJ2-5|14|TRBV4-1
TGCGCCAGCAGCCGCCAAGAGCTCCAAGAGACCCAGTACTTC
CASSRQELQETQYF